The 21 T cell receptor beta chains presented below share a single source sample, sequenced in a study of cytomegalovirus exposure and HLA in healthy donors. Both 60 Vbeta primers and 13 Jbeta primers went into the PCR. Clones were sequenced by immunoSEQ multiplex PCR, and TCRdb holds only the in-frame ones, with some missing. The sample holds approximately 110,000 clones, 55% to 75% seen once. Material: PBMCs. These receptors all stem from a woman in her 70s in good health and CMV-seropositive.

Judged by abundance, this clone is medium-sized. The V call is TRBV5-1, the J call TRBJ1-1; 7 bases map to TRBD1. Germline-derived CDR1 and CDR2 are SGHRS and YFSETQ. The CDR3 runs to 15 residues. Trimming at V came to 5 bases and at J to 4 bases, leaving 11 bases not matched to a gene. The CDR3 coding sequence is TGCGCCAGCAGTTACCCTCCAGGGGGTTCCACTGAAGCTTTCTTT. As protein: CASSYPPGGSTEAFF.

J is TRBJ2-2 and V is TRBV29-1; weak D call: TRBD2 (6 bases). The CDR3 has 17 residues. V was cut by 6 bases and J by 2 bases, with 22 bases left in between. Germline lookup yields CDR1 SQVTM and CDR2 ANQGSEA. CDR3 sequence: CSVQSLGLSKNTGELFF. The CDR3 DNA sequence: TGCAGCGTCCAGTCCCTGGGACTGTCCAAAAACACCGGGGAGCTGTTTTTT.

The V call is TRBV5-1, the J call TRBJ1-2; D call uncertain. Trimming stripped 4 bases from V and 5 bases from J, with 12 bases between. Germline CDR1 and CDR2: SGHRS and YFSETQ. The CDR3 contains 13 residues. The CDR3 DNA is TGCGCCAGCAGCCCCTCCAGTCAATATGGCTACACCTTC. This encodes CASSPSSQYGYTF.

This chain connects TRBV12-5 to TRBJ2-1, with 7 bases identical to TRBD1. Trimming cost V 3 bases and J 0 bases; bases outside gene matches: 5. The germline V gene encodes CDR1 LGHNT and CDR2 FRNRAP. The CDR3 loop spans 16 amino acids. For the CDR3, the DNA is TGTGCTAGTGGTTTCTCTTCAGGGGGCTCCTACAATGAGCAGTTCTTC. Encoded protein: CASGFSSGGSYNEQFF. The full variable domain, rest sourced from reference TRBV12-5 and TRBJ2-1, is DARVTQTPRHKVTEMGQEVTMRCQPILGHNTVFWYRQTMMQGLELLAYFRNRAPLDDSGMPKDRFSAEMPDATLATLKIQPSEPRDSAVYFCASGFSSGGSYNEQFFGPGTRLTVL.

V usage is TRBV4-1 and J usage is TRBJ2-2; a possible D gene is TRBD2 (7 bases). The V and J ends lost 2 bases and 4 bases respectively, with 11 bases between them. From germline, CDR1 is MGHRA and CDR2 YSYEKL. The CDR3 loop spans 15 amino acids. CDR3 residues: CASSQPGGTTGELFF. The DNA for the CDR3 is TGCGCCAGCAGCCAACCGGGGGGCACCACCGGGGAGCTGTTTTTT.

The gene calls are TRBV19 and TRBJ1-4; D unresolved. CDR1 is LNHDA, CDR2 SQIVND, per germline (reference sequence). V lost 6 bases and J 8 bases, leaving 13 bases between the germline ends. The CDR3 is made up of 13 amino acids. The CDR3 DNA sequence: TGTGCCAGTAGGGCCGGTGGAGTAGAAAAACTGTTTTTT. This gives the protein CASRAGGVEKLFF.

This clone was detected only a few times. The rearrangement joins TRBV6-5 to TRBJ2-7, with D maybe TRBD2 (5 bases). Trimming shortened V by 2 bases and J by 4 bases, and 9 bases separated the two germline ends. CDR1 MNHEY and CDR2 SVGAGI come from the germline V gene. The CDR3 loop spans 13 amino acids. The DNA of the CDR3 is TGTGCCAGCAGTTACCGCCGGGGTTACGAGCAGTACTTC. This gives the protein CASSYRRGYEQYF.

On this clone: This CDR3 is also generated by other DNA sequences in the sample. CDR3 in amino acids: CSAILNTEAFF. The CDR3 DNA sequence: TGCAGTGCTATCTTGAACACTGAAGCTTTCTTT. The genes are TRBV20-1 and TRBJ1-1; D ambiguous. Looked up from germline, CDR1 is DFQATT and CDR2 is SNEGSKA (reference sequence). V lost 4 bases and J 0 bases, leaving 3 bases between the germline ends. The CDR3 extends over 11 amino acids.

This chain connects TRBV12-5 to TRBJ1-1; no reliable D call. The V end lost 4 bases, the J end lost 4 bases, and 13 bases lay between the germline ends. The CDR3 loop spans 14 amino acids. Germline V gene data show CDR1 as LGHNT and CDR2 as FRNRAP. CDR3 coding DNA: TGTGCTAGTGGTTCGCCGAGGGTTGGCACTGAAGCTTTCTTT. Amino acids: CASGSPRVGTEAFF.

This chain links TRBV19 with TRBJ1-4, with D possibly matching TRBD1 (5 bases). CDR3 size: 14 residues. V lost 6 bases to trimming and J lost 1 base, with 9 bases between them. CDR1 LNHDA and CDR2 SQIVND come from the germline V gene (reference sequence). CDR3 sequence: CASRPDRTNEKLFF. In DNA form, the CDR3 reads TGTGCCAGTAGACCCGACAGAACTAATGAAAAACTGTTTTTT.

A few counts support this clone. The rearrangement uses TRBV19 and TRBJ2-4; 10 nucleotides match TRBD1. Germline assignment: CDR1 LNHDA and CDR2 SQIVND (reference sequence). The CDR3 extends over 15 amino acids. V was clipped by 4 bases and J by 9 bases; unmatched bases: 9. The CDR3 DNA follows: TGTGCCAGTAGTAAGACCGGGACAGGGGTCACCATTCAGTACTTC. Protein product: CASSKTGTGVTIQYF.

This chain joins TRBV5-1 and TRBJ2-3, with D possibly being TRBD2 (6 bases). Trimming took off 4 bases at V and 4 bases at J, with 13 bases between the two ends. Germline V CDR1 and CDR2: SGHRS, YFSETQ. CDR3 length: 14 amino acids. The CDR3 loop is CASSRSWGADTQYF. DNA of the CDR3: TGCGCCAGCAGCCGTTCCTGGGGGGCAGATACGCAGTATTTT.

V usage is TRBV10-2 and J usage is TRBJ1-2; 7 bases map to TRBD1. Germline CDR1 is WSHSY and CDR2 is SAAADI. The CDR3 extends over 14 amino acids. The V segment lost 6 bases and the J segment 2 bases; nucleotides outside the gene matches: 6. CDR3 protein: CASRESGQNYGYTF. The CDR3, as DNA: TGCGCCAGCAGAGAATCGGGACAGAACTATGGCTACACCTTC.

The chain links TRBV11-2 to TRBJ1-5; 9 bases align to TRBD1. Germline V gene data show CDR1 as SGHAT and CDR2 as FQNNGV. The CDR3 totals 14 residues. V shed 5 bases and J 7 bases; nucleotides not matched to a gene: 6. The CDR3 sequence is CASSPQGAGQPQHF. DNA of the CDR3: TGTGCCAGCAGCCCACAGGGGGCAGGGCAGCCCCAGCATTTT.

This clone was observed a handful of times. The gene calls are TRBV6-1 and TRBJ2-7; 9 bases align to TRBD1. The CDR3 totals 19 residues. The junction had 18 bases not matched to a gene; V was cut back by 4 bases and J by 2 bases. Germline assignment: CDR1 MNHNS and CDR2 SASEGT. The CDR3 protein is CASSGRQSRDRERAYEQYF. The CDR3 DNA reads TGTGCCAGCAGTGGCCGACAGTCCCGGGACAGGGAGCGGGCCTACGAGCAGTACTTC.

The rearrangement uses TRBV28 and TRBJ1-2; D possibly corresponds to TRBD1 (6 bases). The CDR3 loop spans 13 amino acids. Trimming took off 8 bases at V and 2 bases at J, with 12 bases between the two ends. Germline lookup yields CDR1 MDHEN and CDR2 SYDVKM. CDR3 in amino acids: CASWGTGNYGYTF. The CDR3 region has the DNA TGTGCCAGCTGGGGTACAGGGAACTATGGCTACACCTTC.

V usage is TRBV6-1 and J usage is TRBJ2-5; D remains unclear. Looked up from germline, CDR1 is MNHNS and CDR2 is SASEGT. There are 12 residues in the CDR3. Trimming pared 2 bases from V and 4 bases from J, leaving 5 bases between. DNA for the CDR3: TGTGCCAGCAGTGAAAGCTTAGAGACCCAGTACTTC. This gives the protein CASSESLETQYF.

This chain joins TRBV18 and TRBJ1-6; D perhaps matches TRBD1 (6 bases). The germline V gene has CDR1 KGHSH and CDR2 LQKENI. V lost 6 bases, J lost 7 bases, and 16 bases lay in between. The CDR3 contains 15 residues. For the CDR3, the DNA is TGTGCCAGCTCCACGGTACAGGGAGGGAATTCACCCCTCCACTTT. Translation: CASSTVQGGNSPLHF.

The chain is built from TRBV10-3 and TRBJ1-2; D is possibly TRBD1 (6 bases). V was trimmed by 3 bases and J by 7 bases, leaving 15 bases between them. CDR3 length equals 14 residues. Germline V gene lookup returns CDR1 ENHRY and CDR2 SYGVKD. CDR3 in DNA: TGTGCCATCAGTGAATCACAGGGCTGGGGTGGCTACACCTTC. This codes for CAISESQGWGGYTF.

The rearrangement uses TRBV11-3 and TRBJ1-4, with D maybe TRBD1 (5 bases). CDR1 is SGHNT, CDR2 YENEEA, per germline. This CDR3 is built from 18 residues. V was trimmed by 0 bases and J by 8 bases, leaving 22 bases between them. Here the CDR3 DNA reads TGTGCCAGCAGCTTAGATCGTACGGACAATCGGAAAGGGGAAAAACTGTTTTTT. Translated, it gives CASSLDRTDNRKGEKLFF.

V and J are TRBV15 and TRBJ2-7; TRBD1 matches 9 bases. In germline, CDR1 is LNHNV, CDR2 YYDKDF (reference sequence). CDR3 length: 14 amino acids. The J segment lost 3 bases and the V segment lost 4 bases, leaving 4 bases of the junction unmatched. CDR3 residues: CATSTGQGIYEQYF. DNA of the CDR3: TGTGCCACCAGCACGGGACAGGGCATCTACGAGCAGTACTTC.